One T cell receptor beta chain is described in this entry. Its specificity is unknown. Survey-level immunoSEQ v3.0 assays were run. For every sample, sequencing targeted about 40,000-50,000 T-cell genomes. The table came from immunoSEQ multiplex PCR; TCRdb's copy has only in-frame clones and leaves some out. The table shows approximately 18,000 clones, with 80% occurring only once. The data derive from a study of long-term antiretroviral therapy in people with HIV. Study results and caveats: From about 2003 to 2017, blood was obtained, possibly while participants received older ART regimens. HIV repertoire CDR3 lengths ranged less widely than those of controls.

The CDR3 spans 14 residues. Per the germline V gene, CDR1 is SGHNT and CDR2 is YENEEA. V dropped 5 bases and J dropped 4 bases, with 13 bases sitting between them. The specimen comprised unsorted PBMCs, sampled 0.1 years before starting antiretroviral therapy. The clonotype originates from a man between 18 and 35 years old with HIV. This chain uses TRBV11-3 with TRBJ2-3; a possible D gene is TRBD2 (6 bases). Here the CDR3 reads CASSPRDSSDTQYF. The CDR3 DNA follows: TGTGCCAGCAGCCCCCGGGACTCTTCAGATACGCAGTATTTT.